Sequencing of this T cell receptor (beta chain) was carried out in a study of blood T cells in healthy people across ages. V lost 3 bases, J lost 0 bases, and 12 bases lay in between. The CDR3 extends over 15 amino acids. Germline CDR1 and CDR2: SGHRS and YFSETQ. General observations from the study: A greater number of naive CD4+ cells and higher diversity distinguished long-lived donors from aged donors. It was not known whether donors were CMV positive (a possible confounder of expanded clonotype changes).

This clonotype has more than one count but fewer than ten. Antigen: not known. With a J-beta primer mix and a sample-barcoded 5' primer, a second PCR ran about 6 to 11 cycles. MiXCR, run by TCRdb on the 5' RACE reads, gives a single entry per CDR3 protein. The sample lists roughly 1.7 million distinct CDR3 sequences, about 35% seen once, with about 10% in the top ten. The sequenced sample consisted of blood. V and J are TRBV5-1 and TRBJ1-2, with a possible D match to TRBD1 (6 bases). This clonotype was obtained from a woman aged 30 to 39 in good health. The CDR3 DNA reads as TGCGCCAGCAGCTCGTTACAGGGCACTAACTATGGCTACACCTTC. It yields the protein CASSSLQGTNYGYTF.